This T cell receptor beta chain was identified during a study of human T cells and chemical hapten exposure. TCRdb re-analysed the RACE reads in MiXCR, keeping a single row per CDR3 protein. The profile shows 380,000 or so distinct CDR3 sequences, about 5.4% of them singletons. The CDR3 sequence is 15 residues long. V was clipped by 6 bases and J by 3 bases; unmatched bases: 5. From germline, CDR1 is MNHEY and CDR2 SVGEGT. The sample's time point: pre-sensitization, week 0. The treatment: therapeutic diphenylcyclopropenone sensitization with weekly scalp DPC. This clonotype was counted ten times or more.

This rearrangement joins TRBV6-2 or TRBV6-3 to TRBJ2-7, with TRBD2 matching 13 bases. Here the sequenced sample was whole blood, taken in connection with sensitization to the hapten diphenylcyclopropenone (DPC). The source is a young woman with alopecia areata. Some clones in this sample may be carry-over from other donors' samples. CDR3 loop: CASRGLAGNRYEQYF. CDR3 coding DNA: TGTGCCAGCAGGGGACTAGCGGGGAACCGCTACGAGCAGTACTTC.